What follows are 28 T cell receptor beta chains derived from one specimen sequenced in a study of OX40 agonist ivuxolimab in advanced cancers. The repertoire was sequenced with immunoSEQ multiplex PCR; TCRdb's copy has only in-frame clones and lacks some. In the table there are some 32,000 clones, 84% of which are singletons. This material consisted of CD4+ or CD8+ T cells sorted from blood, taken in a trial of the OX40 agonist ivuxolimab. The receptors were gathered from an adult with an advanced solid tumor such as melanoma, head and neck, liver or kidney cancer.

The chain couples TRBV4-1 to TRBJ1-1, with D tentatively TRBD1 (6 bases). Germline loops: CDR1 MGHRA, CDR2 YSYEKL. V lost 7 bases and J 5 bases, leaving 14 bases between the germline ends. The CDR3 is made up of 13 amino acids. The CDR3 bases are TGCGCCAGCACCGCGGGGGCGCGGACTGAAGCTTTCTTT. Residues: CASTAGARTEAFF.

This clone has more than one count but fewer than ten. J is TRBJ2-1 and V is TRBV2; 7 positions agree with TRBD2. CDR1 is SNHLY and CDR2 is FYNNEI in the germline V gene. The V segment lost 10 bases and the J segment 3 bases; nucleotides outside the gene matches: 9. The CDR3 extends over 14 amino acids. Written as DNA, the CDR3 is TGTGCCACCGCGGGGGAACAGGACTACAATGAGCAGTTCTTC. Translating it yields CATAGEQDYNEQFF.

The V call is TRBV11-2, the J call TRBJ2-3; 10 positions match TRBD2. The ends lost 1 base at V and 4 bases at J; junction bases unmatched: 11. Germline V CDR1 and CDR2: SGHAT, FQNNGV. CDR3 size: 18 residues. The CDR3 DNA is TGTGCCAGCAGCTTAGTGGTCTCGAAGCGGGAGGGCCCAGATACGCAGTATTTT. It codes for CASSLVVSKREGPDTQYF.

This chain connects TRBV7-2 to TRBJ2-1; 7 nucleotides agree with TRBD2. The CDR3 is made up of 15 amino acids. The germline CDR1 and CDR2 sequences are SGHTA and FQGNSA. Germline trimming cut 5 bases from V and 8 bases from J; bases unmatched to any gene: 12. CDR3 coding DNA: TGTGCCAGCAGCCTCGGACTAGATTGGTTGGATGAGCAGTTCTTC. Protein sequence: CASSLGLDWLDEQFF. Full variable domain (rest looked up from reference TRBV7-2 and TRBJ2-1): GAGVSQSPSNKVTEKGKDVELRCDPISGHTALYWYRQSLGQGLEFLIYFQGNSAPDKSGLPSDRFSAERTGGSVSTLTIQRTQQEDSAVYLCASSLGLDWLDEQFFGPGTRLTVL.

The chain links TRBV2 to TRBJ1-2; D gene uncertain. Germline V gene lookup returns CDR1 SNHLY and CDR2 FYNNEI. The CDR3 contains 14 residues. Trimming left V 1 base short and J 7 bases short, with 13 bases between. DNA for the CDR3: TGTGCCAGCAGTGAAGGCGGCTGGGGTGGTGGCTACACCTTC. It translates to CASSEGGWGGGYTF.

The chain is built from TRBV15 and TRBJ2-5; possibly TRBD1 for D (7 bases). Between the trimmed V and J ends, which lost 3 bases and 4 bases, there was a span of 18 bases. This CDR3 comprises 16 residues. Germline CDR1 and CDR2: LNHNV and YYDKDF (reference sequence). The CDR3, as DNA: TGTGCCACCAGCAGGCCCGGGACAGCGGGCACAGAGACCCAGTACTTC. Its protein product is CATSRPGTAGTETQYF.

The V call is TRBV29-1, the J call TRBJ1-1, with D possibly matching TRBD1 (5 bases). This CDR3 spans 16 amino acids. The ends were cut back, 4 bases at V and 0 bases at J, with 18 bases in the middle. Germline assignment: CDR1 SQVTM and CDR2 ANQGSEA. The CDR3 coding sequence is TGCAGCGTTGGGTTGGGAAATGGGGGAATGAACACTGAAGCTTTCTTT. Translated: CSVGLGNGGMNTEAFF.

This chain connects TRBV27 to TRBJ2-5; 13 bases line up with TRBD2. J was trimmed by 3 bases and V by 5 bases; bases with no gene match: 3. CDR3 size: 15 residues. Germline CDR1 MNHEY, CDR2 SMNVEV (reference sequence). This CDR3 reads CASSPGLAGEETQYF. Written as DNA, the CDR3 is TGTGCCAGCAGTCCTGGACTAGCGGGGGAAGAGACCCAGTACTTC.

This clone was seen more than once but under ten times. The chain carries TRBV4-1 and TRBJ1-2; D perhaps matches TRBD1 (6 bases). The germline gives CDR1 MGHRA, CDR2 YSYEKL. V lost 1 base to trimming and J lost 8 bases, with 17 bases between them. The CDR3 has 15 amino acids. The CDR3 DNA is TGCGCCAGCAGCCAAGTGGCACAGGGTGCGGGGGGCTACACCTTC. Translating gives CASSQVAQGAGGYTF.

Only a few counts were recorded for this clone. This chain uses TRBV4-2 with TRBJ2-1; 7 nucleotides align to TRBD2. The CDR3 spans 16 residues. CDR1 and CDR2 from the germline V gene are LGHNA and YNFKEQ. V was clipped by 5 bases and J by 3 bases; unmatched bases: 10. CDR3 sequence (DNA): TGTGCCAGCAGCTTATATGTACTAGCGAACTACAATGAGCAGTTCTTC. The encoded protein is CASSLYVLANYNEQFF.

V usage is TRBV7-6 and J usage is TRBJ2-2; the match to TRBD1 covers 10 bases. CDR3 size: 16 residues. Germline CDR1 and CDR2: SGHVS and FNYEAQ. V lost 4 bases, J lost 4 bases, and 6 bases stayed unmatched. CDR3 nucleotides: TGTGCCAGCAGCTACCGGGACAGGGGATTCACCGGGGAGCTGTTTTTT. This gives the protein CASSYRDRGFTGELFF.

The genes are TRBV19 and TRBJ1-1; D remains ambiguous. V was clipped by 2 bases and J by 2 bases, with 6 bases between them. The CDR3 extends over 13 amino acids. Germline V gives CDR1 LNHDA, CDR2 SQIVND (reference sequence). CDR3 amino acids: CASSILGNTEAFF. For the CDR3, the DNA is TGTGCCAGTAGTATATTGGGAAACACTGAAGCTTTCTTT.

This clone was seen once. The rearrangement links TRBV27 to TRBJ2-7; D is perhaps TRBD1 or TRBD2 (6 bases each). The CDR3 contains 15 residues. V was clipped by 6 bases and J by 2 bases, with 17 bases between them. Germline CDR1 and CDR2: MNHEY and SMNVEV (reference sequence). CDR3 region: CASRWGRDPAYEQYF. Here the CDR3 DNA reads TGTGCCAGCAGGTGGGGGCGGGACCCTGCCTACGAGCAGTACTTC.

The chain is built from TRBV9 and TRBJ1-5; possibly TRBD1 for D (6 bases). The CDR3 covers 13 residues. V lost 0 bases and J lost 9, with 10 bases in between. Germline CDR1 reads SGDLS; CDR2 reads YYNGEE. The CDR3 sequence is CASSVGGPRPQHF. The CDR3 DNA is TGTGCCAGCAGCGTAGGGGGGCCCCGGCCCCAGCATTTT.

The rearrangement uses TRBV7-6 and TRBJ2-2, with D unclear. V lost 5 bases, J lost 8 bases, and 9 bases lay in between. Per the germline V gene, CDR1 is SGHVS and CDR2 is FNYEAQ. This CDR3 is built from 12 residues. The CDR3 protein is CASSLNEGELFF. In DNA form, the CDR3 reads TGTGCCAGCAGCCTGAACGAGGGGGAGCTGTTTTTT. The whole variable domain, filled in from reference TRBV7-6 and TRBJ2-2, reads GAGVSQSPRYKVTKRGQDVALRCDPISGHVSLYWYRQALGQGPEFLTYFNYEAQQDKSGLPNDRFSAERPEGSISTLTIQRTEQRDSAMYRCASSLNEGELFFGEGSRLTVL.

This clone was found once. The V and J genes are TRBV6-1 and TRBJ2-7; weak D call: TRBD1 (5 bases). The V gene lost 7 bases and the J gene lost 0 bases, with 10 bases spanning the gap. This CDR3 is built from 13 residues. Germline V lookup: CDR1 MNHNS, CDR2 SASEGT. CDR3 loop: CASIYDSSYEQYF. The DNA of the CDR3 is TGTGCCAGCATCTATGACAGCTCCTACGAGCAGTACTTC.

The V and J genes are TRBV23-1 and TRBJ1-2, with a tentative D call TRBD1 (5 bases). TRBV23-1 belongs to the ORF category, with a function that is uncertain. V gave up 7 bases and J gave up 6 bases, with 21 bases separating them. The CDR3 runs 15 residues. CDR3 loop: CASKISGTLPHGYTF. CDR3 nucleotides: TGCGCCAGCAAGATCAGCGGGACCCTACCGCATGGCTACACCTTC.

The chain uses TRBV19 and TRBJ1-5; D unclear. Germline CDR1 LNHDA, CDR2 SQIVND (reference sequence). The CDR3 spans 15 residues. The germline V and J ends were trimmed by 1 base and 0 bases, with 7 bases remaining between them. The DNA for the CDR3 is TGTGCCAGTAGTATAGCCAGGTATAGCAATCAGCCCCAGCATTTT. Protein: CASSIARYSNQPQHF.

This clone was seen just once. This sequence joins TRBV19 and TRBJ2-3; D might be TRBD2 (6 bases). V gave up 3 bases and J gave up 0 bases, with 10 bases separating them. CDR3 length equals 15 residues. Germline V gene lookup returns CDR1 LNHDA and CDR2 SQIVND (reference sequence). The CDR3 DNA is TGTGCCAGTAGTATGCGGGGATTTAGCACAGATACGCAGTATTTT. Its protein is CASSMRGFSTDTQYF.

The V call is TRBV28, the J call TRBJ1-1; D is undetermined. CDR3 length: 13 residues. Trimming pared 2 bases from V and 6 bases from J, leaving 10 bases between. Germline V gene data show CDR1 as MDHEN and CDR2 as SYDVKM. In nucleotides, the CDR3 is TGTGCCAGCAGTTTAGGTGGAAGGGCTGAAGCTTTCTTT. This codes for CASSLGGRAEAFF.

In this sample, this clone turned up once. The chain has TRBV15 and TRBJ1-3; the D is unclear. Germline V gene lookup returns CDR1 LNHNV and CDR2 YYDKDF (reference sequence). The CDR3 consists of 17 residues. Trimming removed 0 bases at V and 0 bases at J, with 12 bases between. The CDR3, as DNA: TGTGCCACCAGCAGAGATCGGCGGGGATTCTCTGGAAACACCATATATTTT. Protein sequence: CATSRDRRGFSGNTIYF.

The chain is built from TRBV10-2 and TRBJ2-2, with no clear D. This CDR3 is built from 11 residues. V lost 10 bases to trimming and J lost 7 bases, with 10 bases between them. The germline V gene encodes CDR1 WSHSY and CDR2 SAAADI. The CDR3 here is CATSPGGELFF. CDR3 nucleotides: TGCGCCACATCCCCGGGCGGGGAGCTGTTTTTT.

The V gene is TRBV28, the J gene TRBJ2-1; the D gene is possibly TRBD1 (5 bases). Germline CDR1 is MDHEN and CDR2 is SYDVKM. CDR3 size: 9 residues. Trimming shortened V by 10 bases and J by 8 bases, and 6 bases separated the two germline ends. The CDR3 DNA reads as TGTGCCATGACAGATGAGCAGTTCTTC. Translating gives CAMTDEQFF.

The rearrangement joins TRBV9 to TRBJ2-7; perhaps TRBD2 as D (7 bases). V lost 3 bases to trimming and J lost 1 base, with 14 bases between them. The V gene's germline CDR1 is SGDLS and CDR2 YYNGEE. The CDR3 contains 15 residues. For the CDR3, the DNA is TGTGCCAGCAGCGCCGAGGGGGGGGTGTCCTACGAGCAGTACTTC. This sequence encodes CASSAEGGVSYEQYF. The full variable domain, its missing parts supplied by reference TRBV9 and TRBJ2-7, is DSGVTQTPKHLITATGQRVTLRCSPRSGDLSVYWYQQSLDQGLQFLIQYYNGEERAKGNILERFSAQQFPDLHSELNLSSLELGDSALYFCASSAEGGVSYEQYFGPGTRLTVT.

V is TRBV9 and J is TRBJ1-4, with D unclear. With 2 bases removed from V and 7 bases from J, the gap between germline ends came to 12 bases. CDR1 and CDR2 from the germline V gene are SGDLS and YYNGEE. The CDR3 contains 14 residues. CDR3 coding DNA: TGTGCCAGCAGCGTTGGTGGCGCCGCTGAAAAACTGTTTTTT. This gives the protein CASSVGGAAEKLFF.

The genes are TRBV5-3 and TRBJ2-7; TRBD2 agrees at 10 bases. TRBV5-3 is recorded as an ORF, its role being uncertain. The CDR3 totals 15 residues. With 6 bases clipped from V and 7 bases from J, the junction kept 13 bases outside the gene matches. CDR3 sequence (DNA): TGTGCCAGAATGGGAGCGGGAGGGCCTTTCTTGGAGCAGTACTTC. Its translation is CARMGAGGPFLEQYF.

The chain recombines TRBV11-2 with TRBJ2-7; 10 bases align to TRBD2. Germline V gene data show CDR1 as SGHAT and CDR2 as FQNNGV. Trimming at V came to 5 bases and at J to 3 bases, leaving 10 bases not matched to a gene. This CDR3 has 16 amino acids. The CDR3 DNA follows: TGTGCCAGCAGCCCGGACCTCGGACTAGCGGTCTACGAGCAGTACTTC. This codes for CASSPDLGLAVYEQYF.

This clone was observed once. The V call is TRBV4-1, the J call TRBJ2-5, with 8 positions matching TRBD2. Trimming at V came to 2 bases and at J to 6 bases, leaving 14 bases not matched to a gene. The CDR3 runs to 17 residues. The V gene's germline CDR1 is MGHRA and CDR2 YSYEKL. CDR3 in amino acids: CASSQLTTGGGGKTQYF. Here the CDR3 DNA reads TGCGCCAGCAGCCAACTCACCACGGGAGGGGGGGGGAAGACCCAGTACTTC.